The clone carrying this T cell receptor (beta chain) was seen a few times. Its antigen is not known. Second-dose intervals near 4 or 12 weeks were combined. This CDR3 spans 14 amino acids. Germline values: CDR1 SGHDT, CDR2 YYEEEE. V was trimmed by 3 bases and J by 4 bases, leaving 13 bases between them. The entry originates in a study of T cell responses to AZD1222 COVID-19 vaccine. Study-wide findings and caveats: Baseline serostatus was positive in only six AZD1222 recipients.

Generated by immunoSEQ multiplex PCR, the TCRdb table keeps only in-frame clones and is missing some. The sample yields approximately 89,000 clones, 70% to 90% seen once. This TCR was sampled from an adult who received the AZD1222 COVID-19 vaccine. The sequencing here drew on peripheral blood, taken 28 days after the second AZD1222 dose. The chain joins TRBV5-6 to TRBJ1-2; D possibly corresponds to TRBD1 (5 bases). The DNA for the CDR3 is TGTGCCAGCAGCTCGTTAGGGGCACTCTATGGCTACACCTTC. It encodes CASSSLGALYGYTF.